This TCR beta chain was observed in a study of shared clonotypes between healthy human individuals. The repertoire was sequenced with immunoSEQ multiplex PCR; TCRdb's copy has only in-frame clones and lacks some. The sample comprises 800,000 or so clones, 95% to 97% of which are singletons, and over 0.2% rests with the top ten. CD8 cells regarded as naive lacked CD45RO, were positively chosen for CCR7, and omitted terminally differentiated effector memory CD45RA+ cells. Source material: naive CD8+ T cells sorted from blood. The TCR sequence derives from a man aged 30 to 39 in good health.

CDR3 loop: CASSLRGDRVFEQYF. Written as DNA, the CDR3 is TGTGCCAGCAGCTTGAGGGGGGACAGGGTATTCGAGCAGTACTTC. The chain is built from TRBV5-5 and TRBJ2-7; 9 positions match TRBD1. V was pared by 1 base and J by 6 bases, with 8 bases of the junction left unmatched. CDR1 is SGHKS and CDR2 is YYEKEE in the germline V gene (reference sequence). The CDR3 has 15 residues.